The 30 T cell receptor beta chains below were found in one sample sequenced in a study of T cell changes during pregnancy in multiple sclerosis. Produced via immunoSEQ multiplex PCR; TCRdb's table is partial and in-frame only. The sample has 40,000 to 50,000 clones, 85% to 95% seen once. This specimen was CD4+ T cells from peripheral blood mononuclear cells, taken in the third trimester of pregnancy. All receptors come from a female donor with multiple sclerosis, enrolled in a pregnancy study.

The rearrangement uses TRBV5-4 and TRBJ2-5; 8 bases align to TRBD1. V lost 1 base to trimming and J lost 4 bases; unmatched junction nucleotides: 0. The CDR3 extends over 13 amino acids. Germline V gene lookup returns CDR1 SGHNT and CDR2 YYREEE (reference sequence). CDR3 sequence (DNA): TGTGCCAGCAGCTTGCAGGGGGCAGAGACCCAGTACTTC. The encoded protein is CASSLQGAETQYF.

The chain combines TRBV2 with TRBJ1-2; tentative D call: TRBD1 (6 bases). Germline CDR1 is SNHLY and CDR2 is FYNNEI. The CDR3 consists of 13 residues. The V gene lost 5 bases and the J gene lost 1 base, with 8 bases spanning the gap. CDR3 nucleotide sequence: TGTGCCAGCAGTCGACAGGTTAACTATGGCTACACCTTC. Translating gives CASSRQVNYGYTF. The whole variable domain, remainder taken from reference TRBV2 and TRBJ1-2, is EPEVTQTPSHQVTQMGQEVILRCVPISNHLYFYWYRQILGQKVEFLVSFYNNEISEKSEIFDDQFSVERPDGSNFTLKIRSTKLEDSAMYFCASSRQVNYGYTFGSGTRLTVV.

This rearrangement joins TRBV6-5 to TRBJ2-7; TRBD2 is a possible D gene (6 bases). CDR1 is MNHEY, CDR2 SVGAGI, per germline. This CDR3 is built from 15 residues. V was pared by 7 bases and J by 4 bases, with 20 bases between. The chain's CDR3 is CASKIAGGVGYEQYF. Written as DNA, the CDR3 is TGTGCCAGCAAAATTGCTGGAGGGGTAGGTTACGAGCAGTACTTC.

The CDR3 bases are TGTGCCAGCTCACCACGAGAATCACCCATGAACACTGAAGCTTTCTTT. Protein: CASSPRESPMNTEAFF. The chain employs TRBV18 and TRBJ1-1; no firm D call. The CDR3 extends over 16 amino acids. Between the trimmed V and J ends, which lost 1 base and 0 bases, there was a span of 12 bases. Germline lookup yields CDR1 KGHSH and CDR2 LQKENI.

In DNA, the CDR3 is TGCGCCAGCAGCCGCCTAGCGGGGGGGGGCAATGAGCAGTTCTTC. Translating gives CASSRLAGGGNEQFF. The chain employs TRBV5-1 and TRBJ2-1; 12 bases line up with TRBD2. Unmatched junction bases numbered 5, after V lost 4 bases and J lost 6 bases. Germline V gene lookup returns CDR1 SGHRS and CDR2 YFSETQ. There are 15 residues in the CDR3.

The J gene is TRBJ2-1, the V gene TRBV4-1; the D gene is possibly TRBD2 (5 bases). The CDR3 covers 15 residues. V shed 1 base and J shed 5 bases, with 12 bases lying between them. Germline V gene lookup returns CDR1 MGHRA and CDR2 YSYEKL. For the CDR3, the DNA is TGCGCCAGCAGCCAAGTCCTTACTAGAGACAATGAGCAGTTCTTC. Translation: CASSQVLTRDNEQFF.

The V call is TRBV6-5, the J call TRBJ1-1, with TRBD1 as a possible D gene (5 bases). Trimming shortened V by 6 bases and J by 7 bases, and 12 bases separated the two germline ends. CDR1 is MNHEY, CDR2 SVGAGI, per germline. There are 12 residues in the CDR3. Written as DNA, the CDR3 is TGTGCCAGCAGAGATAGACAGTTTGAAGCTTTCTTT. This encodes CASRDRQFEAFF.

The rearrangement uses TRBV9 and TRBJ1-1; perhaps TRBD1 as D (6 bases). The germline CDR1 and CDR2 sequences are SGDLS and YYNGEE. CDR3 length equals 15 residues. Deletions cut 3 bases from V and 3 bases from J, with 15 bases between. CDR3 amino acids: CASSEGPGTHTEAFF. CDR3 sequence (DNA): TGTGCCAGCAGCGAGGGGCCGGGGACACACACTGAAGCTTTCTTT. The entire variable domain, with the rest obtained from reference TRBV9 and TRBJ1-1, is as follows: DSGVTQTPKHLITATGQRVTLRCSPRSGDLSVYWYQQSLDQGLQFLIQYYNGEERAKGNILERFSAQQFPDLHSELNLSSLELGDSALYFCASSEGPGTHTEAFFGQGTRLTVV.

The genes are TRBV19 and TRBJ2-7; TRBD1 matches at 9 bases. V shed 1 base and J 1 base; nucleotides not matched to a gene: 2. This CDR3 has 15 amino acids. The germline gives CDR1 LNHDA, CDR2 SQIVND (reference sequence). The CDR3 here is CASSIGGQGSYEQYF. CDR3 in DNA: TGTGCCAGTAGTATAGGTGGACAGGGGTCCTACGAGCAGTACTTC.

The chain has TRBV30 and TRBJ1-5; D is possibly TRBD1 (5 bases). V lost 0 bases to trimming and J lost 6 bases, with 12 bases between them. The CDR3 sequence is 14 residues long. From germline, CDR1 is GTSNPN and CDR2 SVGIG (reference sequence). Here the CDR3 reads CAWSVGQGGQPQHF. The CDR3 DNA is TGTGCCTGGAGTGTAGGCCAGGGAGGTCAGCCCCAGCATTTT.

The chain recombines TRBV19 with TRBJ2-1, with 9 bases identical to TRBD1. The V gene's germline CDR1 is LNHDA and CDR2 SQIVND (reference sequence). Germline trimming cut 5 bases from V and 9 bases from J; bases unmatched to any gene: 11. This CDR3 spans 15 amino acids. DNA of the CDR3: TGTGCCAGTAGTTTAATGGACAGGGGCACGATTGAGCAGTTCTTC. Translated: CASSLMDRGTIEQFF.

The rearrangement joins TRBV5-4 to TRBJ2-5, with 7 bases fitting TRBD2. CDR3 length equals 15 residues. V trimming: 0 bases; J trimming: 1 base; junction bases outside the gene matches: 3. Germline V gene data show CDR1 as SGHNT and CDR2 as YYREEE (reference sequence). DNA of the CDR3: TGTGCCAGCAGCTTGGAGGCTAGCGGCCAAGAGACCCAGTACTTC. Residues: CASSLEASGQETQYF.

The chain links TRBV7-9 to TRBJ2-1, with D unclear. The length of the CDR3 is 11 residues. The V gene's germline CDR1 is SEHNR and CDR2 FQNEAQ (reference sequence). The V end was cut by 4 bases, the J end by 8 bases, with 6 bases between. This CDR3 reads CASSWADEQFF. CDR3 nucleotides: TGTGCCAGCAGCTGGGCCGATGAGCAGTTCTTC. Together with reference TRBV7-9 and TRBJ2-1, the CDR3 gives the full variable domain: DTGVSQNPRHKITKRGQNVTFRCDPISEHNRLYWYRQTLGQGPEFLTYFQNEAQLEKSRLLSDRFSAERPKGSFSTLEIQRTEQGDSAMYLCASSWADEQFFGPGTRLTVL.

V gene TRBV20-1 combines with J gene TRBJ2-7; the D is unclear. The CDR3 totals 11 residues. Germline values: CDR1 DFQATT, CDR2 SNEGSKA (reference sequence). V was pared by 6 bases and J by 4 bases, with 10 bases between. CDR3: CSALELYEQYF. The CDR3, as DNA: TGCAGTGCCCTCGAGTTATACGAGCAGTACTTC.

The chain recombines TRBV27 with TRBJ2-3, with D hard to call. The germline V and J ends were trimmed by 7 bases and 0 bases, with 14 bases remaining between them. This CDR3 is built from 15 residues. Germline lookup yields CDR1 MNHEY and CDR2 SMNVEV (reference sequence). In DNA, the CDR3 is TGTGCCAGCAAGGCGGCAGCCCCTAGCACAGATACGCAGTATTTT. Its translation: CASKAAAPSTDTQYF.

This clone was counted between two and nine times. This chain connects TRBV6-6 to TRBJ1-2; no firm D call. Germline CDR1 is MNHNY and CDR2 is SVGAGI (reference sequence). Trimming took off 4 bases at V and 8 bases at J, with 11 bases between the two ends. This CDR3 is 12 amino acids long. The CDR3 bases are TGTGCCAGCAGTTTAAGGACGGGGGGCTACACCTTC. Amino acid sequence: CASSLRTGGYTF.

This chain connects TRBV11-3 to TRBJ2-1; the match to TRBD2 covers 7 bases. CDR1 SGHNT and CDR2 YENEEA come from the germline V gene. This CDR3 contains 15 residues. Trimming removed 1 base from V and 0 bases from J; junction bases left unmatched: 0. The CDR3 protein is CASSLGGSSYNEQFF. CDR3 nucleotides: TGTGCCAGCAGCTTAGGCGGGAGCTCCTACAATGAGCAGTTCTTC. The full variable domain, in which reference TRBV11-3 and TRBJ2-1 provide the parts outside the CDR3, is EAGVVQSPRYKIIEKKQPVAFWCNPISGHNTLYWYLQNLGQGPELLIRYENEEAVDDSQLPKDRFSAERLKGVDSTLKIQPAELGDSAVYLCASSLGGSSYNEQFFGPGTRLTVL.

The chain is built from TRBV7-3 and TRBJ2-7; the D gene is possibly TRBD2 (6 bases). Looked up from germline, CDR1 is SGHTA and CDR2 is FQGTGA. Trimming removed 2 bases at V and 6 bases at J, with 14 bases between. There are 14 residues in the CDR3. The chain's CDR3 is CASSLGQPGGEQYF. CDR3 bases: TGTGCCAGCAGCTTAGGGCAGCCCGGGGGCGAGCAGTACTTC.

This chain links TRBV2 with TRBJ2-7; tentatively, D is TRBD1 (6 bases). V lost 6 bases to trimming and J lost 2 bases, with 11 bases between them. In germline, CDR1 is SNHLY, CDR2 FYNNEI. The CDR3 sequence is 13 residues long. CDR3 DNA: TGTGCCAGCAGGGAGGACAGCACCTACGAGCAGTACTTC. Its translation is CASREDSTYEQYF. The variable domain in full, completed from reference TRBV2 and TRBJ2-7, reads EPEVTQTPSHQVTQMGQEVILRCVPISNHLYFYWYRQILGQKVEFLVSFYNNEISEKSEIFDDQFSVERPDGSNFTLKIRSTKLEDSAMYFCASREDSTYEQYFGPGTRLTVT.

V is TRBV19 and J is TRBJ2-1, with TRBD2 identical over 10 bases. Germline V gene data show CDR1 as LNHDA and CDR2 as SQIVND (reference sequence). CDR3 length equals 20 residues. After removal of 3 bases from V and 8 bases from J, the junction contained 22 bases not matched to a gene. CDR3 protein: CASSIGFRASGRREIYEQFF. CDR3 nucleotides: TGTGCCAGTAGTATCGGATTTCGGGCTAGCGGGAGAAGGGAGATCTATGAGCAGTTCTTC.

The chain is built from TRBV19 and TRBJ2-5; TRBD2 agrees at 15 bases. After removal of 6 bases from V and 4 bases from J, the junction contained 3 bases not matched to a gene. The CDR3 is made up of 15 amino acids. Germline-derived CDR1 and CDR2 are LNHDA and SQIVND (reference sequence). The CDR3 DNA is TGTGCCAGTAGCCGGGGACTAGCGGGAGGAGAGACCCAGTACTTC. Translating it yields CASSRGLAGGETQYF. Looking up the rest from reference TRBV19 and TRBJ2-5 gives the full variable domain: DGGITQSPKYLFRKEGQNVTLSCEQNLNHDAMYWYRQDPGQGLRLIYYSQIVNDFQKGDIAEGYSVSREKKESFPLTVTSAQKNPTAFYLCASSRGLAGGETQYFGPGTRLLVL.

V usage is TRBV29-1 and J usage is TRBJ2-2, with TRBD1 matching 8 bases. The CDR3 is made up of 15 amino acids. V shed 4 bases, J shed 1 base, and the junction held 5 bases outside the gene matches. Germline V CDR1 and CDR2: SQVTM, ANQGSEA. For the CDR3, the DNA is TGCAGCGTTGTGCAGACAGGGGTGAACACCGGGGAGCTGTTTTTT. Its protein is CSVVQTGVNTGELFF.

The CDR3 DNA sequence: TGTGCCAGTACCCCGCGCGCGTTAGCGGGAGTGAATGAGCAGTTCTTC. Translation: CASTPRALAGVNEQFF. V and J are TRBV19 and TRBJ2-1; 9 bases map to TRBD2. The ends lost 7 bases at V and 7 bases at J; junction bases unmatched: 14. The CDR3 length is 16 residues. Germline V gene data show CDR1 as LNHDA and CDR2 as SQIVND (reference sequence).

This clone was recorded once. The chain uses TRBV29-1 and TRBJ2-1; 8 positions agree with TRBD1. CDR3 size: 12 residues. Germline assignment: CDR1 SQVTM and CDR2 ANQGSEA. V was clipped by 4 bases and J by 5 bases; unmatched bases: 1. CDR3 amino acids: CSVGQGNNEQFF. CDR3 DNA: TGCAGCGTTGGACAGGGGAACAATGAGCAGTTCTTC.

This chain uses TRBV7-9 with TRBJ2-2; 8 nucleotides match TRBD2. The length of the CDR3 is 13 residues. CDR1 and CDR2 (germline): SEHNR, FQNEAQ (reference sequence). V lost 7 bases and J lost 6; bases outside the gene matches: 4. In nucleotides, the CDR3 is TGTGCCAGCATCCTTAGCGGGGCCGGGGAGCTGTTTTTT. It encodes CASILSGAGELFF.

The V call is TRBV28, the J call TRBJ1-5; the match to TRBD1 covers 8 bases. V trimming: 8 bases; J trimming: 3 bases; junction bases outside the gene matches: 15. The CDR3 has 17 amino acids. Germline V CDR1 and CDR2: MDHEN, SYDVKM. The CDR3 coding sequence is TGTGCCAGCCGACCGGTGAGACAGGGGCGTTTCAATCAGCCCCAGCATTTT. Amino acids: CASRPVRQGRFNQPQHF.

On this clone itself: The germline gene is not matched at one end of the junction; a read error may be the cause. The chain couples TRBV7-7 to TRBJ2-3, with no clear D. This CDR3 is built from 13 residues. Per the germline V gene, CDR1 is SSHAT and CDR2 is FNYEAQ (reference sequence). In DNA, the CDR3 is TGTGCTAGCAGCCCAGTTTTCACAGATACGCAGTATTTT. It is translated as CASSPVFTDTQYF.

The rearrangement links TRBV5-1 to TRBJ1-3, with D possibly matching TRBD1 (5 bases). There are 15 residues in the CDR3. Germline loops: CDR1 SGHRS, CDR2 YFSETQ. V lost 0 bases and J 2 bases, leaving 9 bases between the germline ends. CDR3 amino acids: CASSLAGQTGNTIYF. The CDR3 nucleotides are TGCGCCAGCAGCTTGGCAGGGCAGACTGGAAACACCATATATTTT.

The V and J genes are TRBV7-9 and TRBJ2-5; 7 bases are shared with TRBD1. The J segment lost 4 bases and the V segment lost 5 bases, leaving 7 bases of the junction unmatched. The CDR3 has 14 amino acids. CDR1 SEHNR and CDR2 FQNEAQ come from the germline V gene (reference sequence). CDR3 DNA sequence: TGTGCCAGCAGCGTACCACAGGGGAGAGAGACCCAGTACTTC. Its protein is CASSVPQGRETQYF.

V gene TRBV9 combines with J gene TRBJ2-2, with 12 bases that match TRBD2. This CDR3 contains 16 residues. CDR1 SGDLS and CDR2 YYNGEE come from the germline V gene. The V gene end was trimmed by 0 bases and the J gene end by 6 bases; junction bases not matched to a gene: 3. The CDR3 DNA reads as TGTGCCAGCAGCGTAGATCCTAGCGGGGGGGCCGGGGAGCTGTTTTTT. Its translation is CASSVDPSGGAGELFF.